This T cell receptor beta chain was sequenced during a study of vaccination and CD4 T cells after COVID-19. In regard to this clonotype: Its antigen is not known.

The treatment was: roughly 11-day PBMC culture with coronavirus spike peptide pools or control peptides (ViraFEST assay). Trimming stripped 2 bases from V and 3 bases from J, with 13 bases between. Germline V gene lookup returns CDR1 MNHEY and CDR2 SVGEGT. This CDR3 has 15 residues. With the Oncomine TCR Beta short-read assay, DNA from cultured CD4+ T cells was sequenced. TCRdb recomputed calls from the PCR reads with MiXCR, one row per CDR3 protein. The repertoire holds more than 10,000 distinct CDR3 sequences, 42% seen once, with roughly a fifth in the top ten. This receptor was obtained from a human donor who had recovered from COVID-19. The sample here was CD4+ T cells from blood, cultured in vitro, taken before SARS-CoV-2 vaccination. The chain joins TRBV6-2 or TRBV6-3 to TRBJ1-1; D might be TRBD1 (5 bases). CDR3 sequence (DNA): TGTGCCAGCAGTTACGTTCACAGGTATTACACTGAAGCTTTCTTT. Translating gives CASSYVHRYYTEAFF.